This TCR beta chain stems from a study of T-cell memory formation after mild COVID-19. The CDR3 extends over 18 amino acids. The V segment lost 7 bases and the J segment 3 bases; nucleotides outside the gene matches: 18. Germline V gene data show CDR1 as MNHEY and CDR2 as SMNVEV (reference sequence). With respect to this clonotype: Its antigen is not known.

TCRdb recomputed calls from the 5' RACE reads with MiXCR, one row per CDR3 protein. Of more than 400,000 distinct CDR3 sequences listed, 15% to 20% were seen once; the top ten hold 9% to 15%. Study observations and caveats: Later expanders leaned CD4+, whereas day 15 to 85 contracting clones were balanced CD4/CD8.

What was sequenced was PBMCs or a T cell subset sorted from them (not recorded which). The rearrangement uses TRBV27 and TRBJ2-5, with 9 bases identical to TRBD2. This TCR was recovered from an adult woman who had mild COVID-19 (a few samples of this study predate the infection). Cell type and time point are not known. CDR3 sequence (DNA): TGTGCCAGCACTCCTAGCCCCCCCGCGGGAGGGCGTAAAGAGACCCAGTACTTC. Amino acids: CASTPSPPAGGRKETQYF.